Listed here are 2 T cell receptor beta chains from one sample, sequenced in a study of blood T cell repertoires in COVID-19. Clones were sequenced by immunoSEQ multiplex PCR, and TCRdb holds only the in-frame ones, with some missing. The sample lists 250,000 to 400,000 clones, roughly nine tenths occurring once. The specimen sequenced was peripheral blood. The receptor set was obtained from a woman in her thirties with COVID-19, enrolled during active disease.

The chain links TRBV27 to TRBJ1-6; D not resolved. Looked up from germline, CDR1 is MNHEY and CDR2 is SMNVEV (reference sequence). V dropped 5 bases and J dropped 7 bases, with 12 bases sitting between them. This CDR3 has 14 residues. CDR3: CASSLGGLNSPLHF. Written as DNA, the CDR3 is TGTGCCAGCAGTCTAGGAGGGTTAAATTCACCCCTCCACTTT.

The V call is TRBV6-5, the J call TRBJ1-3, with D maybe TRBD1 (5 bases). Germline assignment: CDR1 MNHEY and CDR2 SVGAGI. The CDR3 loop spans 15 amino acids. V lost 6 bases and J 2 bases, leaving 14 bases between the germline ends. The CDR3 DNA follows: TGTGCCAGCAGCCGCGACAGAGCTACTGGAAACACCATATATTTT. Protein: CASSRDRATGNTIYF.